This TCR beta chain was profiled in a study of a mutant IDH1 vaccine in newly diagnosed glioma. On this clone itself: Its antigen is currently unknown.

Sequencing used immunoSEQ multiplex PCR; TCRdb keeps in-frame clones, though not all of them. The table lists tens of thousands of clones, around 85% of them singletons. Germline-derived CDR1 and CDR2 are KGHSH and LQKENI. The CDR3 consists of 14 residues. V was pared by 2 bases and J by 0 bases, with 4 bases between. Time point noted: week 11, during vaccination. Doses comprised 300 ug of mutant IDH1 20-mer peptide each, plus topical imiquimod. This specimen was PBMCs, taken from a glioma patient whose treatment included an IDH1 peptide vaccine. This TCR was sampled from a woman aged 50 to 65 with glioma. This chain links TRBV18 with TRBJ1-4; D uncertain. CDR3 nucleotide sequence: TGTGCCAGCTCACCAACGGCAACTAATGAAAAACTGTTTTTT. It yields the protein CASSPTATNEKLFF.